This TCR beta chain was observed in a study of blood T cell repertoires in COVID-19. The wider study: Collection of acute and convalescent COVID-19 samples took place in the United States, Italy and Spain. Sources were T cells, B-cell-depleted T cells, or PBMCs; the material itself was cDNA or gDNA.

Authors' methods: The authors estimated nucleated cell counts from reference gene primer amplification. The repertoire was sequenced with immunoSEQ multiplex PCR; TCRdb's copy has only in-frame clones and lacks some. V and J calls and clone size follow that table, whereas D and trimming were derived from the DNA. The profile shows 140,000 or so clones, 80% to 90% of them singletons. The germline V gene has CDR1 MNHNS and CDR2 SASEGT. There are 15 residues in the CDR3. The ends lost 1 base at V and 4 bases at J; junction bases unmatched: 5. The sequenced sample was peripheral blood. This chain joins TRBV6-1 and TRBJ2-5; 8 bases are shared with TRBD2. This TCR was sampled from a woman aged 80 or older with acute or convalescent COVID-19. The CDR3 nucleotides read TGTGCCAGCAGTGAAGGAACGGGGGGGCCAGAGACCCAGTACTTC. Translating gives CASSEGTGGPETQYF.